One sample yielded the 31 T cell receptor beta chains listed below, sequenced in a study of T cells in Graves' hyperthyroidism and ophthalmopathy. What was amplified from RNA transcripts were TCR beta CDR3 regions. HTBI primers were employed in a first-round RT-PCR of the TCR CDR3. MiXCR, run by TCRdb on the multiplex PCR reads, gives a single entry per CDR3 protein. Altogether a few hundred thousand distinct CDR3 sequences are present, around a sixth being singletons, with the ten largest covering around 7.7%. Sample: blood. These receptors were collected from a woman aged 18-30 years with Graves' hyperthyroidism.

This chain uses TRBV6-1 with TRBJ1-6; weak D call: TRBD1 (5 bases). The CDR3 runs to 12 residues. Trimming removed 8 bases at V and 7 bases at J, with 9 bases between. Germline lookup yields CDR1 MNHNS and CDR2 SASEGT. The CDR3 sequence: CASARANSPLHF. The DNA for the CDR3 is TGTGCCAGCGCCAGGGCCAATTCACCCCTCCACTTT.

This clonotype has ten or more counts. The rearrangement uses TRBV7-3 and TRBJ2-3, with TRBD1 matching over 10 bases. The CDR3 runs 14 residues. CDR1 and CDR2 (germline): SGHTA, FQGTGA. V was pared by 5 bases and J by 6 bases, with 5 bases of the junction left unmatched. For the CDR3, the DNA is TGTGCCAGCAGCCCCGACAGGGGGCGGGATACGCAGTATTTT. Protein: CASSPDRGRDTQYF.

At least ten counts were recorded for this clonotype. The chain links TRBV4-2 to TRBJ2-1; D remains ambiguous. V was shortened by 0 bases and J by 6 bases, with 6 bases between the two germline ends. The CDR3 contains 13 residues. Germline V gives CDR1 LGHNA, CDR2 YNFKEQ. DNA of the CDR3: TGTGCCAGCAGCCAAGAAATTTTCAATGAGCAGTTCTTC. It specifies CASSQEIFNEQFF.

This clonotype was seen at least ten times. As DNA, the CDR3 is TGCGCCAGCACCGACTTCCGCGCCGGGACTCTCTACAATGAGCAGTTCTTC. This encodes CASTDFRAGTLYNEQFF. This chain links TRBV5-1 with TRBJ2-1; D is perhaps TRBD2 (6 bases). With 6 bases removed from V and 3 bases from J, the gap between germline ends came to 22 bases. This CDR3 comprises 17 residues. The germline V gene encodes CDR1 SGHRS and CDR2 YFSETQ.

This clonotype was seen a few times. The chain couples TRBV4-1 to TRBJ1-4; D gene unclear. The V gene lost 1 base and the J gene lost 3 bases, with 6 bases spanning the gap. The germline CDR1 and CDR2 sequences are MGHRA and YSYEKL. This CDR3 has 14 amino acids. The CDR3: CASSQGWANEKLFF. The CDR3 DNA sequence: TGCGCCAGCAGCCAAGGGTGGGCTAATGAAAAACTGTTTTTT.

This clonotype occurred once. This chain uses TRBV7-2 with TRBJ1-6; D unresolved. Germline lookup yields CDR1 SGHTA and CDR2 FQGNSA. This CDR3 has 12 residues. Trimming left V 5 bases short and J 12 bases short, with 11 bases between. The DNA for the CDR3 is TGTGCCAGCAGCCGTTCACCTGGACCCCTCCACTTT. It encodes CASSRSPGPLHF.

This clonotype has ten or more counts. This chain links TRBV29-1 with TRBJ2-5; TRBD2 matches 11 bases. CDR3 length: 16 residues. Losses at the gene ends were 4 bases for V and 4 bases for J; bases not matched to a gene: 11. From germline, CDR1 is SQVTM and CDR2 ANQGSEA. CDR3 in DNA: TGCAGCGTTGGCTGGTCTAGCGGGAGGTTCGGAGAGACCCAGTACTTC. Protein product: CSVGWSSGRFGETQYF.

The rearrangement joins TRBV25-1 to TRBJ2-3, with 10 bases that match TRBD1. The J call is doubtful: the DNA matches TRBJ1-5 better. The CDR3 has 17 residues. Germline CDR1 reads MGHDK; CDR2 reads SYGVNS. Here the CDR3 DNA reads TGTGCCAGCAGTGCTCCGGGACAGGGGTTTGAGACAGATACGCAGCATTTT. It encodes CASSAPGQGFETDTQHF.

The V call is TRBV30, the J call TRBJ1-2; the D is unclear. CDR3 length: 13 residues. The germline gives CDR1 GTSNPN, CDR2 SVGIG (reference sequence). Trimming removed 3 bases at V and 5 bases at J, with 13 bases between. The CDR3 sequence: CAWRFDGPYGYTF. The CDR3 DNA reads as TGTGCCTGGAGGTTCGACGGCCCTTATGGCTACACCTTC.

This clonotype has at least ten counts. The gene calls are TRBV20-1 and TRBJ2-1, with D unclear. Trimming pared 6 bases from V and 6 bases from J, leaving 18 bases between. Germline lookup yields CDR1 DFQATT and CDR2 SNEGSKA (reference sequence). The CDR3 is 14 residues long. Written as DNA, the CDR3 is TGCAGTGCCATCGGGCCTTCGCAGATCAATGAGCAGTTCTTC. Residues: CSAIGPSQINEQFF.

CDR3 DNA sequence: TGCGCCAGCAGCACGGACGGCAATCAGCCCCAGCATTTT. Its translation: CASSTDGNQPQHF. This chain connects TRBV5-1 to TRBJ1-5, with no clear D. The CDR3 consists of 13 residues. Per the germline V gene, CDR1 is SGHRS and CDR2 is YFSETQ. Between the trimmed V and J ends, which lost 4 bases and 2 bases, there was a span of 7 bases.

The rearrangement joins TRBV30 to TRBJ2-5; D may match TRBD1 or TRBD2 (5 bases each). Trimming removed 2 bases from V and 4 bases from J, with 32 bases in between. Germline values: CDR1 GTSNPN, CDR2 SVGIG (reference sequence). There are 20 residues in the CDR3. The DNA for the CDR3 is TGTGCCTGGAGTCCTTCCAGGGAACCAGGGACCCCCTTTGGTGGAGAGACCCAGTACTTC. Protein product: CAWSPSREPGTPFGGETQYF.

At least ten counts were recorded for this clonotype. The CDR3 reads CASSENRLASEQYF. CDR3 sequence (DNA): TGTGCCAGCAGTGAAAATCGTCTAGCCAGCGAGCAGTACTTC. V gene TRBV2 combines with J gene TRBJ2-7; D might be TRBD2 (5 bases). Trimming left V 2 bases short and J 6 bases short, with 14 bases between. This CDR3 region has 14 residues. Looked up from germline, CDR1 is SNHLY and CDR2 is FYNNEI.

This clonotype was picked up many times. The CDR3 nucleotides read TGTGCCAGCAGTTTACGAAGGGAAGGCTCCTACGAGCAGTACTTC. Translation gives CASSLRREGSYEQYF. V is TRBV27 and J is TRBJ2-7; D call uncertain. V gave up 2 bases and J gave up 0 bases, with 11 bases separating them. The CDR3 sequence is 15 residues long. In germline, CDR1 is MNHEY, CDR2 SMNVEV (reference sequence).

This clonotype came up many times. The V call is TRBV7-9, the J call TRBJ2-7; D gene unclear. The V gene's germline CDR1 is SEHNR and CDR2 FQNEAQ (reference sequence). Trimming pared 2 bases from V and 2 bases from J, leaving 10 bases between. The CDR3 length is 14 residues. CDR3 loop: CASSLRQDTYEQYF. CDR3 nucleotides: TGTGCCAGCAGCTTACGCCAGGATACCTACGAGCAGTACTTC.

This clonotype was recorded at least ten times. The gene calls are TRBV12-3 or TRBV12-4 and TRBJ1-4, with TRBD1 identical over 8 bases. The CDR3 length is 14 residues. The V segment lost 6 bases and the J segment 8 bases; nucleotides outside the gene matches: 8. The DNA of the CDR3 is TGTGCCAGCAGCCCGGACAGGGCCAAGGAAAAACTGTTTTTT. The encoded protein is CASSPDRAKEKLFF.

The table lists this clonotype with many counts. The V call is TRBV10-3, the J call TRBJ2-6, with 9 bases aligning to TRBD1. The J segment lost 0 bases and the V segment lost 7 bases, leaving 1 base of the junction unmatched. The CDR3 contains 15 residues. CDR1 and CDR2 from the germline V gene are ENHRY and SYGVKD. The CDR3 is CAIKGQGSGANVLTF. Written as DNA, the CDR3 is TGTGCCATCAAGGGACAGGGCTCTGGGGCCAACGTCCTGACTTTC.

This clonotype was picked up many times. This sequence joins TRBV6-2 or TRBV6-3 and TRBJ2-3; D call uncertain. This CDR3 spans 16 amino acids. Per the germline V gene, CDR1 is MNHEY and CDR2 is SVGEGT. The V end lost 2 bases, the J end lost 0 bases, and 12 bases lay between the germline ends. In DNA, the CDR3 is TGTGCCAGCAGTTACCCGAGCCTACCTAGCACAGATACGCAGTATTTT. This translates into CASSYPSLPSTDTQYF.

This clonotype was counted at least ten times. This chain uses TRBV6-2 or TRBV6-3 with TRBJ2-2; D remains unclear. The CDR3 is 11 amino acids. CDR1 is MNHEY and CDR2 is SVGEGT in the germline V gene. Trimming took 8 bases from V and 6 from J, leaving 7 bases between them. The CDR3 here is CASWMAGELFF. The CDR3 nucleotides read TGTGCCAGCTGGATGGCCGGGGAGCTGTTTTTT.

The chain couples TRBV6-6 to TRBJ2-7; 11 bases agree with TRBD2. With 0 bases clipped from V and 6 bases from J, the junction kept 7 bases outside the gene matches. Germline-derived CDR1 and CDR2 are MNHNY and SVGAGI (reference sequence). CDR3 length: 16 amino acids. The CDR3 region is CASSYSEPLAGGEQYF. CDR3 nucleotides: TGTGCCAGCAGTTACTCTGAGCCCCTAGCGGGGGGCGAGCAGTACTTC.

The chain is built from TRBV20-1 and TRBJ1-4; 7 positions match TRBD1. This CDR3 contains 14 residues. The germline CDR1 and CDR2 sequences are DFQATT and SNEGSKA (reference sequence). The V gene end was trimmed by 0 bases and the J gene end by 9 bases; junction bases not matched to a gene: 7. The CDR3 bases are TGCAGTGCTAGAGATACCAGGGGGGAGAAAAAACTGTTTTTT. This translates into CSARDTRGEKKLFF.

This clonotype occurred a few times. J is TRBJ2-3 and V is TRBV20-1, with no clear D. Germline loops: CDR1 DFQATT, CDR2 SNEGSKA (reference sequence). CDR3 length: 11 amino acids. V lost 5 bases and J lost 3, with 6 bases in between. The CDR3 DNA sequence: TGCAGTGCTCCCTTTACAGATACGCAGTATTTT. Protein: CSAPFTDTQYF.

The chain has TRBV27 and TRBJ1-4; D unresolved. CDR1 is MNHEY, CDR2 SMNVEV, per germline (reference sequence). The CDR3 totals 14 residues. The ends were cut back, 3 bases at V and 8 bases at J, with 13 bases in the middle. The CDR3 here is CASSFARGGEKLFF. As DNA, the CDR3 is TGTGCCAGCAGTTTCGCCCGCGGTGGCGAAAAACTGTTTTTT.

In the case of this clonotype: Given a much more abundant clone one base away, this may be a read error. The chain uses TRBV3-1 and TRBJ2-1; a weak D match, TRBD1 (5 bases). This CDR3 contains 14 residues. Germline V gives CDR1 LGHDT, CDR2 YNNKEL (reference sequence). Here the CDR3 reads CAGSQGVRVDEQFF. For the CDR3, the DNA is TGTGCCGGCAGCCAAGGGGTTAGAGTTGATGAGCAGTTCTTC.

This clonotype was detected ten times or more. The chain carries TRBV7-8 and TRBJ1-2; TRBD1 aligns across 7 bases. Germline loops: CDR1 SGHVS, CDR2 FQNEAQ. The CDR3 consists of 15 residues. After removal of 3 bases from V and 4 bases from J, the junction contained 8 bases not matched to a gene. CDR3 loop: CASSLGQWGVYGYTF. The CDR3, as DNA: TGTGCCAGCAGCTTGGGACAGTGGGGGGTCTATGGCTACACCTTC. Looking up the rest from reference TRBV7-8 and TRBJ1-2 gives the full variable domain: GAGVSQSPRYKVAKRGQDVALRCDPISGHVSLFWYQQALGQGPEFLTYFQNEAQLDKSGLPSDRFFAERPEGSVSTLKIQRTQQEDSAVYLCASSLGQWGVYGYTFGSGTRLTVV.

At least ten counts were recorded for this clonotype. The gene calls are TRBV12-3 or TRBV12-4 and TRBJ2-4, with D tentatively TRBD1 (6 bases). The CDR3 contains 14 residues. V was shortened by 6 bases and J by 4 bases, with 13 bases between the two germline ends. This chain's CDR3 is CASSPGTTKNIQYF. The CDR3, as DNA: TGTGCCAGCAGCCCCGGGACAACTAAAAACATTCAGTACTTC.

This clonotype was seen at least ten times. This CDR3 is CASGDRVDYEQYF. The CDR3 DNA follows: TGTGCTAGTGGCGACAGGGTCGACTACGAGCAGTACTTC. The V call is TRBV12-5, the J call TRBJ2-7; 7 bases map to TRBD1. The CDR3 extends over 13 amino acids. V lost 6 bases and J lost 3; bases outside the gene matches: 5. From germline, CDR1 is LGHNT and CDR2 FRNRAP.

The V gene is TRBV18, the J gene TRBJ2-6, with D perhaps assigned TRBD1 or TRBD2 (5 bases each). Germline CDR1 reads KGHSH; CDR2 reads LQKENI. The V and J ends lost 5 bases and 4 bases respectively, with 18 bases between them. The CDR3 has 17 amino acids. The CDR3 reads CASSDAGGTAGANVLTF. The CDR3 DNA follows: TGTGCCAGCTCAGACGCTGGGGGTACGGCCGGGGCCAACGTCCTGACTTTC.

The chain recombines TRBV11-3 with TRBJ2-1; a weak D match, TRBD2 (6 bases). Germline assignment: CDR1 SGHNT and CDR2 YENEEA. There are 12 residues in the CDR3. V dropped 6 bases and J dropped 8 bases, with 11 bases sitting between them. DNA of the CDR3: TGTGCCAGCAGAACTAGCAAGGATGAGCAGTTCTTC. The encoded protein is CASRTSKDEQFF.

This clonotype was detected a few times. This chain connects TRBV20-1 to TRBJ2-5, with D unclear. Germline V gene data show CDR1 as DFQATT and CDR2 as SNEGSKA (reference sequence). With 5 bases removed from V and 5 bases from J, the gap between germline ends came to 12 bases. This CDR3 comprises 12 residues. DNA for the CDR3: TGCAGTGCTTCCAAAGAAGGGGAGACCCAGTACTTC. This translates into CSASKEGETQYF.

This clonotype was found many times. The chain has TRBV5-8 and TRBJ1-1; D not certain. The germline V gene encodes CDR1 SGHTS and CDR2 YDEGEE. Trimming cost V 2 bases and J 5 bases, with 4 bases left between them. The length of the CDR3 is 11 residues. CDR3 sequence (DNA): TGTGCCAGCAGCTTCCGGACTGAAGCTTTCTTT. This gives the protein CASSFRTEAFF.